This T cell receptor beta chain comes out of a study of CD8 T cells in ankylosing spondylitis. Study-wide results and caveats: The authors reported significant enrichment of disease-linked clones in matched ankylosing spondylitis synovial fluid. With a CD8+ phenotype, disease-linked clones were relatively rare in peripheral blood. Characteristic of ankylosing spondylitis blood, it appeared, was a TCR beta motif comprising fewer than 10 highly homologous variants.

On this clonotype itself: Its specificity is unknown.

The CDR3 spans 13 residues. V lost 7 bases, J lost 4 bases, and 14 bases lay in between. In germline, CDR1 is SEHNR, CDR2 FQNEAQ (reference sequence). Construction of TCR beta libraries was performed using quantitative 5'-RACE with molecular barcodes. MiXCR, run by TCRdb on the 5' RACE reads, gives a single entry per CDR3 protein. The sample comprises roughly 670,000 distinct CDR3 sequences, 19% of which are singletons, and under 20% rests with the top ten. Sequencing was carried out using blood, either unsorted or a sorted T cell fraction (not recorded which). The source is a male donor with ankylosing spondylitis. The genes are TRBV7-9 and TRBJ2-7, with D hard to call. CDR3 coding DNA: TGTGCCAGCATCCCCCCCGCTGGTTACGAGCAGTACTTC. It yields the protein CASIPPAGYEQYF.